This entry describes one T cell receptor beta chain. Its antigen remains unidentified. This CDR3 is 14 amino acids long. The V gene lost 4 bases and the J gene lost 5 bases, with 14 bases spanning the gap. Germline CDR1 reads MGHRA; CDR2 reads YSYEKL. TCRdb's table, derived via immunoSEQ multiplex PCR, lists solely in-frame clones and lacks some. The listing records about 140,000 clones. The sample comes from a study of T cell responses to AZD1222 COVID-19 vaccine. Study-wide results and caveats: When two AZD1222 doses had been given, Spike-specific TCR breadth and depth rose. White British ancestry dominated among donors, who included more females, and clonal diversity was possibly underestimated.

This clonotype originated in an adult in good health. V is TRBV4-1 and J is TRBJ1-1, with D perhaps matching TRBD1 (5 bases). The sample consisted of peripheral blood. As DNA, the CDR3 is TGCGCCAGCAGCCTAGGGACTGGCGGGACTGAAGCTTTCTTT. This gives the protein CASSLGTGGTEAFF.